This T cell receptor beta chain appears in the sequencing data of a study of monozygotic twins with inflammatory bowel disease (dated by TCRdb to between 2019 and 2020). Notes on the research overall: The complete study included some 28 monozygotic twin pairs: 19 IBD-discordant Danish pairs and nine German pairs, of which four were IBD-concordant and five were IBD-discordant. Disease-associated traits were sought mainly through comparisons between IBD patients and their genetically identical healthy co-twins within discordant pairs. Each individual had, on average, about 151 000 unique TCRalpha sequences and 181 000 unique TCRbeta sequences available for analysis.

General findings and caveats noted by the study authors: No difference in repertoire similarity was observed between concordant and discordant twins, possibly owing to limited statistical power. A decrease in TCRbeta repertoire diversity, as measured by inverse Simpson index, was observed in IBD patients compared with their healthy co-twins. Fewer clonotypes were shared with other individuals by IBD patients than by healthy twins, most markedly in patients showing signs of disease activity. The analysis was unable to tell apart different T cell subtypes. No single strong signal or clonotype linked to IBD turned up in the results, so the idea that one exists was not supported. Background noise and inter-individual variability may have been introduced into the repertoires by the differing immunosuppressive treatments among patients.

As to this clonotype: Its antigen has not been determined.

Library construction relied on 5' RACE. For each TCR library, 3,500 to 4,000 ng of total RNA was used. For each sample, cDNA was synthesized in eight separate reactions using SMARTScribe reverse transcriptase. During cDNA synthesis, template switching was used to introduce unique molecular identifiers that contained a 6-nucleotide sample barcode. Two nested PCRs of about 15 and 9 cycles amplified the TCRalpha and TCRbeta cDNA, and bead purification followed each PCR. Before amplification, cDNA was treated with uracil DNA-glycosylase and purified using the QIAquick PCR purification kit. The second PCR added Illumina TruSeq-compatible adapters along with sample-specific barcodes. TapeStation and Qubit were used to check library quality and concentration, and 4 to 6.5 ng of each library went into the pool. The pooled libraries were sequenced with 2 x 100 bp reads and custom sequencing primers on an Illumina HiSeq2500 single-index Rapid Run. In the original analysis: MiGEC version 1.2.6 was used for UMI-based consensus assembly, which corrected PCR and sequencing errors. V(D)J alignment, clonotype assembly and CDR3 extraction were performed with MiXCR version 2.1.1. Gene usage, clonotype sharing and MAIT/NKT TCR abundance were normalised by analysing the top 1000, 10 000 and 20 000 clonotypes per sample. After downsampling to 27 000 UMIs, diversity was calculated as the inverse Simpson index using the vegan R package. Paired Mann-Whitney U tests were applied to discordant twin pairs, and Benjamini-Hochberg correction was used for multiple testing. Based on TCRdb reprocessing of the reads, there is one entry per CDR3 protein sequence, and DNA is missing. The V and J calls reflect TCRdb's pipeline rather than the authors' work. This sample's table carries more than 300,000 distinct CDR3 sequences. The top ten constitute just over 2.5% of the sample.

From each donor, a roughly 2.7 ml peripheral blood sample was collected into PAXgene tubes and stored at -80 degrees C. Total RNA was isolated from whole blood with the PAXgene blood miRNA kit on an automated QIAcube, without T cell sorting. Deep TCRalpha and TCRbeta repertoire profiling with unique molecular barcoding was performed on peripheral blood of monozygotic twin pairs concordant or discordant for inflammatory bowel disease. Smoking habits were recorded for all twin pairs, with individuals classified as current, former or never smokers. This receptor was obtained from a human donor with ulcerative colitis or Crohn's disease, or a healthy co-twin of an affected twin (not recorded which). Sample: blood.

CDR3 loop: CSVSGQGTYEQYF. The chain is made from TRBV29-1 and TRBJ2-7; with no DNA, the TCRdb D assignment of TRBD1 cannot be verified. The germline V gene yields SQVTM for CDR1 and ANQGSEA for CDR2. The CDR3 contains 13 residues, cysteine and phenylalanine counted. No DNA was logged.